This TCR beta chain derives from a study of OX40 agonist ivuxolimab in advanced cancers. In the study overall: Two patients with cutaneous melanoma and one with hepatocellular carcinoma, three in total, showed partial responses. Overall study findings and caveats: At 0.1 to 3.0 mg/kg, clonal expansion of CD4+ and CD8+ blood T cells had occurred by week 6.

A word on this clone: The antigen remains undetermined.

Assay: immunoSEQ multiplex PCR; the TCRdb copy retains only in-frame clones and omits some. Among around 70,000 clones listed, about 82% were seen once. Sampled blood was obtained at baseline, cycle 4 day 1, and cycle 7 day 1. This TCR was sampled from an adult with an advanced solid tumor such as melanoma, head and neck, liver or kidney cancer. The sample was CD4+ or CD8+ T cells sorted from blood, taken in a trial of the OX40 agonist ivuxolimab.

CDR3 residues: CASSLKAGVPTDTQYF. CDR3 DNA sequence: TGTGCCAGCAGTTTAAAAGCGGGAGTCCCCACAGATACGCAGTATTTT. The V gene is TRBV27, the J gene TRBJ2-3; 8 bases align to TRBD2. The CDR3 runs 16 residues. The J segment lost 2 bases and the V segment lost 2 bases, leaving 6 bases of the junction unmatched. Germline V gene data show CDR1 as MNHEY and CDR2 as SMNVEV (reference sequence).